The 3 T cell receptor beta chains below come from one sample, sequenced in a study of shared clonotypes between healthy human individuals (TCRdb year 2020). Library preparation used the immunoSEQ multiplex PCR assay. TCRdb carries this immuneACCESS record with in-frame sequences only. Its versions omit some clonotypes, under half of them owing to an unresolved V gene in the studies checked, with the rest unexplained. The sample table holds roughly 2,300,000 clones, of which less than 95% were seen once. 0.37% of the sample is taken by the ten largest. Specimen: naive CD4+ T cells from PBMCs. In light of the paper, this sample's cell subset or site label describes: CD45RA+ positively selected. These receptors were collected from a man between 18 and 29 years old in good health. Some clones in this sample may be carry-over from other donors' samples.

This clone came up once. The CDR3: CASSPAPASYNEQFF. CDR3 coding DNA: TGTGCCAGCAGTCCAGCCCCGGCCTCCTACAATGAGCAGTTCTTC. The V call is TRBV27, the J call TRBJ2-1; D is undetermined. CDR3 length: 15 residues. V lost 5 bases, J lost 0 bases, and 11 bases lay in between. Looked up from germline, CDR1 is MNHEY and CDR2 is SMNVEV (reference sequence).

This chain connects TRBV9 to TRBJ2-1; 7 bases align to TRBD2. V shed 3 bases and J 5 bases; nucleotides not matched to a gene: 5. Germline CDR1 and CDR2: SGDLS and YYNGEE. This CDR3 spans 14 amino acids. CDR3 residues: CASSGPTSDNEQFF. In nucleotides, the CDR3 is TGTGCCAGCAGCGGACCAACTAGCGACAATGAGCAGTTCTTC. The full variable domain, in which reference TRBV9 and TRBJ2-1 provide the parts outside the CDR3, is DSGVTQTPKHLITATGQRVTLRCSPRSGDLSVYWYQQSLDQGLQFLIQYYNGEERAKGNILERFSAQQFPDLHSELNLSSLELGDSALYFCASSGPTSDNEQFFGPGTRLTVL.

This clone was found once. The chain recombines TRBV7-6 with TRBJ2-4, with 9 nucleotides matching TRBD1. Germline V gene sequence: CDR1 SGHVS, CDR2 FNYEAQ. V shed 6 bases and J 2 bases; nucleotides not matched to a gene: 8. The length of the CDR3 is 16 residues. The CDR3 reads CASSRGQGKSKNIQYF. As DNA, the CDR3 is TGTGCCAGCAGTCGTGGACAGGGGAAATCCAAAAACATTCAGTACTTC.